The clone carrying this T cell receptor (beta chain) has only a few counts. Produced via immunoSEQ multiplex PCR; TCRdb's table is partial and in-frame only. The repertoire includes some 150,000 clones, about 80% of them detected once, and approximately 9.1% sits in the top ten. J gave up 5 bases and V 5 bases, and 5 bases lay outside the gene matches. Germline CDR1 and CDR2: SGHVS and FQNEAQ. This CDR3 is built from 13 residues. Self-reported history from a screening survey and questionnaire set each donor's cohort. This specimen comes from a study of blood T cell repertoires in COVID-19. Sequenced input: PBMCs or T cells enriched from blood (not recorded which). The chain recombines TRBV7-8 with TRBJ1-1, with 7 bases lining up with TRBD1. This TCR came from a man in his fifties or sixties who had recovered from COVID-19. CDR3 in amino acids: CASSRGGQTEAFF. CDR3 DNA sequence: TGTGCCAGCAGCCGTGGGGGACAGACTGAAGCTTTCTTT. Full variable domain (rest looked up from reference TRBV7-8 and TRBJ1-1): GAGVSQSPRYKVAKRGQDVALRCDPISGHVSLFWYQQALGQGPEFLTYFQNEAQLDKSGLPSDRFFAERPEGSVSTLKIQRTQQEDSAVYLCASSRGGQTEAFFGQGTRLTVV.